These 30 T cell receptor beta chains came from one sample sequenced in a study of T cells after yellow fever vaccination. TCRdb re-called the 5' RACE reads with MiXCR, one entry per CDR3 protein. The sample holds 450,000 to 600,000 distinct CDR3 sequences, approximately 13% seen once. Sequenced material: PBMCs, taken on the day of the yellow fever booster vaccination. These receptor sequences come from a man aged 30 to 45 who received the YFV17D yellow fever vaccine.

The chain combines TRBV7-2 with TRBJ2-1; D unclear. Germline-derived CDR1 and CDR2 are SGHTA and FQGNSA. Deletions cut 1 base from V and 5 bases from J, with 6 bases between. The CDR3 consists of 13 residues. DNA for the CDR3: TGTGCCAGCAGCTTAGGGATACACAATGAGCAGTTCTTC. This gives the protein CASSLGIHNEQFF.

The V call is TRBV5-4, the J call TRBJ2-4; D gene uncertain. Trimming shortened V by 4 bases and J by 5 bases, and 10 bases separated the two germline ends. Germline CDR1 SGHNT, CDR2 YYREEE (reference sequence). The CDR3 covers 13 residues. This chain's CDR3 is CASSESSENIQYF. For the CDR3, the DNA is TGTGCCAGCAGCGAAAGTTCCGAAAACATTCAGTACTTC.

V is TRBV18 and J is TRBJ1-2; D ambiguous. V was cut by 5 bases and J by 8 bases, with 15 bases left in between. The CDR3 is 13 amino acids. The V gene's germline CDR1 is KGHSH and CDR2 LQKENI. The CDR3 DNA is TGTGCCAGCTCAGAACAGACCTTGGACGGCTACACCTTC. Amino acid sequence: CASSEQTLDGYTF.

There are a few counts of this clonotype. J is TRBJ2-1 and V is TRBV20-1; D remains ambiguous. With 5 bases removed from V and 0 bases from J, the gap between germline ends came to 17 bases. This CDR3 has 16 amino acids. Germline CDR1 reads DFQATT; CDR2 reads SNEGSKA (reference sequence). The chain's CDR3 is CSADSYTTASYNEQFF. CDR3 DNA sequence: TGCAGTGCTGATTCTTACACGACCGCCTCCTACAATGAGCAGTTCTTC.

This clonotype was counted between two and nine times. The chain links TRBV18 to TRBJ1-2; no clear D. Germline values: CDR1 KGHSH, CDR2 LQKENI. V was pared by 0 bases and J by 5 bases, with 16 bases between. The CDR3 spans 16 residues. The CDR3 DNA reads TGTGCCAGCTCACCACCGGAAACAGAAGGGCCTTATGGCTACACCTTC. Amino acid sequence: CASSPPETEGPYGYTF.

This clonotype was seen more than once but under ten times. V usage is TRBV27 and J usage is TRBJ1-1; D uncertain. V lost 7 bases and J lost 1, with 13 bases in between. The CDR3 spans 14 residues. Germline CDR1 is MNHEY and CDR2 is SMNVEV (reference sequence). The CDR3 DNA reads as TGTGCCAGCATCCCCCAGTGGGGGAACACTGAAGCTTTCTTT. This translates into CASIPQWGNTEAFF.

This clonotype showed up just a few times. The CDR3 loop reads CASSLEGLAFRTDTQYF. The CDR3 DNA reads TGTGCCAGCAGCTTAGAAGGACTAGCGTTCCGCACAGATACGCAGTATTTT. The chain employs TRBV7-8 and TRBJ2-3; the match to TRBD2 covers 9 bases. CDR1 and CDR2 from the germline V gene are SGHVS and FQNEAQ. There are 17 residues in the CDR3. The ends lost 1 base at V and 1 base at J; junction bases unmatched: 6. Together with reference TRBV7-8 and TRBJ2-3, the CDR3 gives the full variable domain: GAGVSQSPRYKVAKRGQDVALRCDPISGHVSLFWYQQALGQGPEFLTYFQNEAQLDKSGLPSDRFFAERPEGSVSTLKIQRTQQEDSAVYLCASSLEGLAFRTDTQYFGPGTRLTVL.

CDR3 nucleotide sequence: TGTGCCTCCGGGGGCGGAGGGGGTGAAAAACTGTTTTTT. Its translation: CASGGGGGEKLFF. The J gene is TRBJ1-4, the V gene TRBV10-3, with a possible D match to TRBD1 (6 bases). Trimming removed 11 bases at V and 7 bases at J, with 17 bases between. Per germline, CDR1 ENHRY and CDR2 SYGVKD. The CDR3 runs 13 residues.

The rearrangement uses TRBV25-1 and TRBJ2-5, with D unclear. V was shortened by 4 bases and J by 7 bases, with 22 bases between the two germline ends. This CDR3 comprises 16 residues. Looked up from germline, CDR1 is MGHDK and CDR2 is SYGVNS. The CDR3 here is CASSASKERSWRTQYF. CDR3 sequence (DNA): TGTGCCAGCAGTGCATCCAAGGAAAGGTCGTGGAGGACCCAGTACTTC.

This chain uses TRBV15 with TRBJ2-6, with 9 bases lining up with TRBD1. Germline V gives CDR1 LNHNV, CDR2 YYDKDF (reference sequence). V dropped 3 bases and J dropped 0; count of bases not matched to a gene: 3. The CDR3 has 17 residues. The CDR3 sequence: CATSRGQGSSGANVLTF. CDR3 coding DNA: TGTGCCACCAGCAGGGGACAGGGCAGCTCTGGGGCCAACGTCCTGACTTTC.

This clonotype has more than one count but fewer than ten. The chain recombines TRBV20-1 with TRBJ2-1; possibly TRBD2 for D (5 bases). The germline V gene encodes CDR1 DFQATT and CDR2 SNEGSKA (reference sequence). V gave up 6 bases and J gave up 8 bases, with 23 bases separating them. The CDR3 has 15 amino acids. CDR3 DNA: TGCAGTGCCCCCCGGGGATCCCTACAATTCGATGAGCAGTTCTTC. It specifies CSAPRGSLQFDEQFF.

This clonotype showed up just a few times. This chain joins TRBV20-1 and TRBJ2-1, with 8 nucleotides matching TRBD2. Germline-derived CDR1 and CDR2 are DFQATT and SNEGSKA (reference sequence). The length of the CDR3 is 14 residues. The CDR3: CTQQKRGTYNEQFF. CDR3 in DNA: TGCACCCAGCAGAAGCGGGGGACCTACAATGAGCAGTTCTTC.

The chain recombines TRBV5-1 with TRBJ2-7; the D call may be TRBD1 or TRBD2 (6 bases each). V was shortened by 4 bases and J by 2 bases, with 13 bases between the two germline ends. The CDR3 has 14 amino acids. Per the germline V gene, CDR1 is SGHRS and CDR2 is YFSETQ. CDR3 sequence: CASSGGGTTYEQYF. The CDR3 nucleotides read TGCGCCAGCAGCGGGGGCGGGACCACCTACGAGCAGTACTTC.

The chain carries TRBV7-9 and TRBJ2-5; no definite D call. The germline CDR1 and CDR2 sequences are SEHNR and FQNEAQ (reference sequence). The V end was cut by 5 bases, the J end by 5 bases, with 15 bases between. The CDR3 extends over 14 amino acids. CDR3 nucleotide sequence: TGTGCCAGCAGCCCCTTCGGAGTGACGGAGACCCAGTACTTC. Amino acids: CASSPFGVTETQYF.

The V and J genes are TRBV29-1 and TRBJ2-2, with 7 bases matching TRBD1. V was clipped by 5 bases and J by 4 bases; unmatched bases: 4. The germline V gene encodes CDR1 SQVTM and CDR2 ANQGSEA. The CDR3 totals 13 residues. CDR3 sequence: CSVTGQITGELFF. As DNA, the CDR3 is TGCAGCGTTACGGGACAGATCACCGGGGAGCTGTTTTTT.

The CDR3 DNA reads as TGTGCCAGCCCGGGACAGGGGCTTAATGAGCAGTTCTTC. It translates to CASPGQGLNEQFF. This chain connects TRBV5-4 to TRBJ2-1; 10 bases match TRBD1. V dropped 7 bases and J dropped 7; count of bases not matched to a gene: 5. The CDR3 length is 13 residues. In germline, CDR1 is SGHNT, CDR2 YYREEE (reference sequence).

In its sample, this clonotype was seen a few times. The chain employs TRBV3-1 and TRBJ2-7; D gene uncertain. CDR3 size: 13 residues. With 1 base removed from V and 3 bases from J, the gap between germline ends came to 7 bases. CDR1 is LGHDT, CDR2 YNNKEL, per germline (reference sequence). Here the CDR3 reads CASSQVNDYEQYF. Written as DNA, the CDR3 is TGTGCCAGCAGCCAAGTGAATGACTACGAGCAGTACTTC.

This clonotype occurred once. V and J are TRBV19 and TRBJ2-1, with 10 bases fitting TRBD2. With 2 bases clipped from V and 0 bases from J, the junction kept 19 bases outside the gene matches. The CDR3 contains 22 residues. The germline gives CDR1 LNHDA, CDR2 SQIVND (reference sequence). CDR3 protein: CASSILRGASGSRSGSYNEQFF. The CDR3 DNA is TGTGCCAGTAGTATATTAAGGGGGGCTAGCGGGAGTCGTTCTGGCTCCTACAATGAGCAGTTCTTC.

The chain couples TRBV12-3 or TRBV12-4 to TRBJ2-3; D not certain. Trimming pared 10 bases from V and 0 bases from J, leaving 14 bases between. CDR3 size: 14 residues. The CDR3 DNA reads TGTGCCATTTCGGGCAGCTTCAGCACAGATACGCAGTATTTT. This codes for CAISGSFSTDTQYF.

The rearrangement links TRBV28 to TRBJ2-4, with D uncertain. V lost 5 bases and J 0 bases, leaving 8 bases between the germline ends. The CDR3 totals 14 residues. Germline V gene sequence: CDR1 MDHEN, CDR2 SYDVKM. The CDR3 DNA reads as TGTGCCAGCAGTACTGGGGTAGCCAAAAACATTCAGTACTTC. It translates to CASSTGVAKNIQYF.

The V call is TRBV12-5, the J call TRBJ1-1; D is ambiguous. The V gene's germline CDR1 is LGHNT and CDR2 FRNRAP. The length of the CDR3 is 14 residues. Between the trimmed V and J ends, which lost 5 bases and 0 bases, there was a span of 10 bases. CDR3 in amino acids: CASGTGVMNTEAFF. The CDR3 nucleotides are TGTGCTAGTGGTACGGGAGTAATGAACACTGAAGCTTTCTTT.

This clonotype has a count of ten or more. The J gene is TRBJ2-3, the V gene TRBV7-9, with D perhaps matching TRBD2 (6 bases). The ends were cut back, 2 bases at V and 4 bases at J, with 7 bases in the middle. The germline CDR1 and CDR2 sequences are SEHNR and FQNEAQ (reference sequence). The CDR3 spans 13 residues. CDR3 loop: CASSLSGPDTQYF. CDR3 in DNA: TGTGCCAGCAGCTTAAGCGGGCCAGATACGCAGTATTTT. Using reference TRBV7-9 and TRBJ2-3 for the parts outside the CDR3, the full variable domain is DTGVSQNPRHKITKRGQNVTFRCDPISEHNRLYWYRQTLGQGPEFLTYFQNEAQLEKSRLLSDRFSAERPKGSFSTLEIQRTEQGDSAMYLCASSLSGPDTQYFGPGTRLTVL.

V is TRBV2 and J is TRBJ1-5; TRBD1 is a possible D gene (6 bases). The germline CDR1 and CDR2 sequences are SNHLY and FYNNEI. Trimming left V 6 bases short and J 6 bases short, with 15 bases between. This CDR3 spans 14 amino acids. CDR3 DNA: TGTGCCAGCAGGGGGGCCACCCTCGGTCAGCCCCAGCATTTT. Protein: CASRGATLGQPQHF.

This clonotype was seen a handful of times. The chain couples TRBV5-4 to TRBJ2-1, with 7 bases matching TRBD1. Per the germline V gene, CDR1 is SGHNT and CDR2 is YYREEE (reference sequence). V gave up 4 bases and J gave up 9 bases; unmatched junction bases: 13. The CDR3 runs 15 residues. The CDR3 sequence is CASSNDPTGTSEQFF. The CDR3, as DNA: TGTGCCAGCAGCAACGACCCGACAGGGACGAGTGAGCAGTTCTTC.

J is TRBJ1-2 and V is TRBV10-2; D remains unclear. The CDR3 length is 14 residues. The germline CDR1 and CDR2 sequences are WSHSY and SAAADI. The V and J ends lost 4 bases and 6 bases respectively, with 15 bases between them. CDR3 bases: TGCGCCAGCAGTGTAACTACTTCGAGCGATGGCTACACCTTC. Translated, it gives CASSVTTSSDGYTF.

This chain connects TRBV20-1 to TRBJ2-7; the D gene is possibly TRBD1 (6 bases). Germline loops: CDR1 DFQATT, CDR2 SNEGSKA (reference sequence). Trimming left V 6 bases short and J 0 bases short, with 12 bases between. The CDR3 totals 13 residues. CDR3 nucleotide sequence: TGCAGTGCGGAACAGGGTAGCTCCTACGAGCAGTACTTC. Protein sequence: CSAEQGSSYEQYF.

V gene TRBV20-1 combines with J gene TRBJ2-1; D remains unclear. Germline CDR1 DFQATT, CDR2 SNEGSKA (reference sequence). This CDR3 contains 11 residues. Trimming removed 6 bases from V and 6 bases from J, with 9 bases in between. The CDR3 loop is CSASGLNEQFF. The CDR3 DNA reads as TGCAGTGCCTCGGGCCTCAATGAGCAGTTCTTC.

The DNA of the CDR3 is TGTGCCTGGAGTTCATCTCCAAGTGTCCGAACGCAGTATTTT. The encoded protein is CAWSSSPSVRTQYF. The V gene is TRBV30, the J gene TRBJ2-3; D unresolved. The germline V and J ends were trimmed by 2 bases and 9 bases, with 18 bases remaining between them. Germline V lookup: CDR1 GTSNPN, CDR2 SVGIG (reference sequence). This CDR3 comprises 14 residues.

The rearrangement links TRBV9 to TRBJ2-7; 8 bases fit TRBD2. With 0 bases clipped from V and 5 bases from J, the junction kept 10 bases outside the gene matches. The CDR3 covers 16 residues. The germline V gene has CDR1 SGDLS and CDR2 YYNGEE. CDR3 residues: CASSVAPLAGLDEQYF. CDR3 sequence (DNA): TGTGCCAGCAGCGTAGCCCCCCTAGCGGGTCTTGACGAGCAGTACTTC.

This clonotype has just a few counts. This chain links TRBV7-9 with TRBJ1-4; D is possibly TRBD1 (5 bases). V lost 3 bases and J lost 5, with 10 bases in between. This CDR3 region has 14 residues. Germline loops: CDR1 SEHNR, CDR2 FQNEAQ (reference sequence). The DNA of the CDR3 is TGTGCCAGCAGCTTTCGACAGAACAATGAAAAACTGTTTTTT. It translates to CASSFRQNNEKLFF. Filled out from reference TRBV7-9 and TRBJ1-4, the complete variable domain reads DTGVSQNPRHKITKRGQNVTFRCDPISEHNRLYWYRQTLGQGPEFLTYFQNEAQLEKSRLLSDRFSAERPKGSFSTLEIQRTEQGDSAMYLCASSFRQNNEKLFFGSGTQLSVL.